The table lists the clone carrying this T cell receptor beta chain with a few counts. What it binds is unknown. A process of 5'RACE template switching, which added a universal primer site and UMIs, was used to make TCR cDNA. TCRdb independently ran MiXCR on the 5' RACE reads; one entry per CDR3 protein. The sample lists some 300,000 distinct CDR3 sequences; about 10% were seen once. The entry originates in a study of T cells after yellow fever vaccination. Study as a whole: For low cell numbers, libraries were made with SMART-Seq v4 Ultra Low Input. Study outcomes and limitations: Among primary-vaccination clones, most reappeared after the booster, at around 97% for CD4 and around 91% for CD8. One caveat is that FACS-sorted repertoires could contain abundant clonotypes contaminating from the bulk population.

The germline V gene encodes CDR1 DFQATT and CDR2 SNEGSKA (reference sequence). Deletions cut 3 bases from V and 0 bases from J, with 18 bases between. The CDR3 length is 17 residues. Sequenced here: CD4+ T cells sorted from PBMCs, sampled 5 days after the yellow fever booster vaccination. This sequence was found in a man younger than 35 who received the YFV17D yellow fever vaccine. This sequence joins TRBV20-1 and TRBJ2-1, with D perhaps TRBD2 (7 bases). CDR3 DNA: TGCAGTGCTAGTATGGCGGGGGCAAAGAGCTCCTACAATGAGCAGTTCTTC. Its translation is CSASMAGAKSSYNEQFF.